These 10 T cell receptor beta chains came from one sample sequenced in a study of T cell repertoires in cytomegalovirus infection. TCRdb itself ran the reads through MiXCR, one entry per CDR3 protein. Among a few hundred thousand distinct CDR3 sequences listed, almost 40% were seen once. Their antigens are not known. The input for sequencing was cultured PBMCs, taken from culture after CMV antigen stimulation. The receptor source for this set is a human donor in good health (CMV status not recorded). Some clones in this sample may be carry-over from other donors' samples.

The CDR3 loop reads CASRTGRANSPLHF. The CDR3 coding sequence is TGTGCCTCCCGGACAGGCCGCGCTAATTCACCCCTCCACTTT. The chain combines TRBV6-2 or TRBV6-3 with TRBJ1-6; 7 bases match TRBD1. Trimming at V came to 11 bases and at J to 6 bases, leaving 10 bases not matched to a gene. The CDR3 length is 14 residues. CDR1 is MNHEY, CDR2 SVGEGT, per germline.

CDR3 sequence (DNA): TGTGCCAGCCAGAGTTGGAACACCGGGGAGCTGTTTTTT. Translated: CASQSWNTGELFF. V and J are TRBV7-2 and TRBJ2-2; unclear D gene. The V gene lost 8 bases and the J gene lost 1 base, with 8 bases spanning the gap. The germline V gene encodes CDR1 SGHTA and CDR2 FQGNSA. This CDR3 has 13 residues.

V and J are TRBV2 and TRBJ1-5; the D gene is possibly TRBD1 (5 bases). V dropped 8 bases and J dropped 8 bases, with 16 bases sitting between them. This CDR3 has 13 residues. Germline values: CDR1 SNHLY, CDR2 FYNNEI. Written as DNA, the CDR3 is TGTGCCAGCTGCGTCCGGGGGTTGGAGCCCCAGCATTTT. It is translated as CASCVRGLEPQHF.

The rearrangement joins TRBV27 to TRBJ2-4, with TRBD2 matching over 11 bases. Germline assignment: CDR1 MNHEY and CDR2 SMNVEV (reference sequence). The CDR3 runs to 15 residues. The trim removed 4 bases at V and 4 bases at J, leaving 3 bases unmatched. The CDR3 loop reads CASSSIAGGKNIQYF. As DNA, the CDR3 is TGTGCCAGCAGTTCCATAGCGGGGGGGAAAAACATTCAGTACTTC.

There are a few counts of this clonotype. J is TRBJ2-1 and V is TRBV11-3; D may be TRBD2 (5 bases). V gave up 3 bases and J gave up 7 bases, with 13 bases separating them. Germline V gene data show CDR1 as SGHNT and CDR2 as YENEEA. CDR3 size: 14 residues. The CDR3 DNA reads as TGTGCCAGCAGCTTCCGCGAGGGTAAAAATGAGCAGTTCTTC. Residues: CASSFREGKNEQFF.

A few counts support this clonotype. The chain combines TRBV7-4 with TRBJ2-7, with a possible D match to TRBD2 (5 bases). CDR1 and CDR2 (germline): SGHVT, SQSDAQ. V was clipped by 3 bases and J by 5 bases, with 14 bases between them. This CDR3 spans 14 amino acids. The CDR3 DNA sequence: TGTGCCAGCAGCTTTATCCGGGGTTACCACGAGCAGTACTTC. This codes for CASSFIRGYHEQYF.

The J gene is TRBJ1-5, the V gene TRBV7-8, with a possible D match to TRBD1 (6 bases). The CDR3 totals 15 residues. The germline V and J ends were trimmed by 5 bases and 12 bases, with 23 bases remaining between them. The germline V gene has CDR1 SGHVS and CDR2 FQNEAQ. CDR3 loop: CASSPQTNRAERQHF. Here the CDR3 DNA reads TGTGCCAGCAGCCCCCAAACGAACAGGGCTGAGCGCCAGCATTTT. Full variable domain (missing parts from reference TRBV7-8 and TRBJ1-5): GAGVSQSPRYKVAKRGQDVALRCDPISGHVSLFWYQQALGQGPEFLTYFQNEAQLDKSGLPSDRFFAERPEGSVSTLKIQRTQQEDSAVYLCASSPQTNRAERQHFGDGTRLSIL.

This clonotype was seen just once. CDR3 sequence (DNA): TGTGCCAGCACGGGAGGGAGGGCCTCGAACACAGATACGCAGTATTTT. Translated, it gives CASTGGRASNTDTQYF. The V call is TRBV6-2 or TRBV6-3, the J call TRBJ2-3; 8 positions match TRBD2. This CDR3 spans 16 amino acids. Germline CDR1 MNHEY, CDR2 SVGEGT. Trimming cost V 7 bases and J 2 bases; bases outside gene matches: 11.

The V and J genes are TRBV6-6 and TRBJ1-2; TRBD1 aligns across 9 bases. The CDR3 is 16 amino acids. V lost 6 bases and J lost 7; bases outside the gene matches: 15. Germline CDR1 and CDR2: MNHNY and SVGAGI (reference sequence). CDR3 in DNA: TGTGCCAGCAGCGACCGCGGGACAGGGAAGGCGGGTGGCTACACCTTC. It translates to CASSDRGTGKAGGYTF.

The CDR3 here is CASSGAGTSDPDTQYF. CDR3 nucleotide sequence: TGCGCCAGCAGTGGGGCGGGAACTAGCGATCCAGATACGCAGTATTTT. V is TRBV10-2 and J is TRBJ2-3; 7 bases are a match to TRBD2. The CDR3 extends over 16 amino acids. Germline loops: CDR1 WSHSY, CDR2 SAAADI. The junction had 11 bases not matched to a gene; V was cut back by 4 bases and J by 4 bases.